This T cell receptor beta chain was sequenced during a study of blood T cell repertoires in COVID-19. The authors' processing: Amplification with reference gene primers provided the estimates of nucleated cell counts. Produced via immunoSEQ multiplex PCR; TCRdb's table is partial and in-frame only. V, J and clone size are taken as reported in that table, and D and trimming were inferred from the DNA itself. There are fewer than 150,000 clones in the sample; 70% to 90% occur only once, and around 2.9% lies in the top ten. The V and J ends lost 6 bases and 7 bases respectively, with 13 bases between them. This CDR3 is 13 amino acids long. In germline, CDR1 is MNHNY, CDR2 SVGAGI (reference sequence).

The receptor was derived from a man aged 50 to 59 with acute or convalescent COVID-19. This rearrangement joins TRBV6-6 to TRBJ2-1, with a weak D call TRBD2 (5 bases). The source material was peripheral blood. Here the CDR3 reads CASSRVRGNEQFF. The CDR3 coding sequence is TGTGCCAGCAGCCGAGTACGGGGTAATGAGCAGTTCTTC.